This T cell receptor (beta chain) was documented in a study of blood T cell repertoires in COVID-19. The wider study: The origin of the acute and convalescent COVID-19 samples was the United States, Italy and Spain. The analysed material was cDNA or gDNA that came from T cells, B-cell-depleted T cells, or PBMCs.

The CDR3 extends over 15 amino acids. From germline, CDR1 is MNHEY and CDR2 SVGAGI. V gave up 5 bases and J gave up 6 bases, with 20 bases separating them. In the authors' workflow: Amplification with reference gene primers provided the estimates of nucleated cell counts. TCRdb's copy holds only in-frame clones and misses some; the assay was immunoSEQ multiplex PCR. The DNA gave D and trimming, while V, J and clone size come from that table. The data hold 120,000 to 150,000 clones, with 85% observed a single time. This sequence originates from a man aged 50 to 60 with acute or convalescent COVID-19. This chain connects TRBV6-5 to TRBJ2-7, with a tentative D call TRBD1 (6 bases). Sequenced input: peripheral blood. The CDR3 DNA reads TGTGCCAGCAGTCAGGGTGACAGGTTCGTCTCCGAGCAGTACTTC. This codes for CASSQGDRFVSEQYF.